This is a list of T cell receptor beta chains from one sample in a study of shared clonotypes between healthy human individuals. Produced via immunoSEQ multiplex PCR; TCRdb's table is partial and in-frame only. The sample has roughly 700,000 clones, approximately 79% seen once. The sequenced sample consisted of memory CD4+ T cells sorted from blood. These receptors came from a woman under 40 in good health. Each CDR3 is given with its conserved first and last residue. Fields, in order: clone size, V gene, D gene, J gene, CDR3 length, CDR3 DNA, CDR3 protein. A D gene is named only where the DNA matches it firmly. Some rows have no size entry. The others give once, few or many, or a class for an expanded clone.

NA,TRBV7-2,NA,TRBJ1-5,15,TGTGCCAGCAGCTTAGACAGCCTTAGCAATCAGCCCCAGCATTTT,CASSLDSLSNQPQHF
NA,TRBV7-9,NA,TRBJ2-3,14,TGTGCCAGCACCAGGGCAGGACTCACAGATACGCAGTATTTT,CASTRAGLTDTQYF
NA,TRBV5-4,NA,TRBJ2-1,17,TGTGCCAGCAGGCCAGATATGGCAGGCGAAACCTACAATGAGCAGTTCTTC,CASRPDMAGETYNEQFF
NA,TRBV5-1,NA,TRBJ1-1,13,TGCGCCAGCAGCTTCTCAGGGGACACTGAAGCTTTCTTT,CASSFSGDTEAFF
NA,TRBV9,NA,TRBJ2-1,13,TGTGCCAGCAGCTCAGGTCTCCCGGAGGAGCAGTTCTTC,CASSSGLPEEQFF
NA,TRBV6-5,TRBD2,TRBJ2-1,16,TGTGCCAGCAGTTACTCAGGACTAGCGGGAGTCAATGAGCAGTTCTTC,CASSYSGLAGVNEQFF
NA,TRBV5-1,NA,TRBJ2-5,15,TGCGCCAGCAGCGGAACCGGGACCCCCATCGAGACCCAGTACTTC,CASSGTGTPIETQYF
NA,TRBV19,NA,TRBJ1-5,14,TGTGCCAGTAGCCCGGGAGGCCGGGAGCGGCCCCAGCATTTT,CASSPGGRERPQHF
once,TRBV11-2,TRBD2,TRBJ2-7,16,TGTGCCAGCAGCTTAGTGGCGGGACTAGCGGGCTACGAGCAGTACTTC,CASSLVAGLAGYEQYF
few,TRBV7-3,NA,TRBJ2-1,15,TGTGCCAGCAGCTTAGGGGGGGCCTCCTACAATGAGCAGTTCTTC,CASSLGGASYNEQFF